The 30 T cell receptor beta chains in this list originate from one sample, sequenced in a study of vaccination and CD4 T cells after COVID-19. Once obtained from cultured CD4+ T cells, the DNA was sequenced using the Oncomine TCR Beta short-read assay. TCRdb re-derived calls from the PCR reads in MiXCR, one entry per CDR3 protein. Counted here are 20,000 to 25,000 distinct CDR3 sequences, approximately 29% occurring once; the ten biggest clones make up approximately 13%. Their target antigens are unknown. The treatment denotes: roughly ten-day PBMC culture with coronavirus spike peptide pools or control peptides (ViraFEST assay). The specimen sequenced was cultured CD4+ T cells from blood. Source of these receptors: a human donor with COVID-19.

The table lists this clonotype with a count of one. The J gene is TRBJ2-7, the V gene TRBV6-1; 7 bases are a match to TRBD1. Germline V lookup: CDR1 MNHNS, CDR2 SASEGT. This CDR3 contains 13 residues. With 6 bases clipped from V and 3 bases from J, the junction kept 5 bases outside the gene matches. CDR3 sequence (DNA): TGTGCCAGCAGGTCCGGGACAGTCTACGAGCAGTACTTC. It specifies CASRSGTVYEQYF.

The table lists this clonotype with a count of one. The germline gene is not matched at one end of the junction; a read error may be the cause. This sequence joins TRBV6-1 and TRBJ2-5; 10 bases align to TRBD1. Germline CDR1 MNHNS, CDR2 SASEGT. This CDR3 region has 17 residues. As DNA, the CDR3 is TGTGCCAGCAGTGAATACCTGCGGGACAGGGGTCAAGGGACCCAGTACTTC. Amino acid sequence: CASSEYLRDRGQGTQYF.

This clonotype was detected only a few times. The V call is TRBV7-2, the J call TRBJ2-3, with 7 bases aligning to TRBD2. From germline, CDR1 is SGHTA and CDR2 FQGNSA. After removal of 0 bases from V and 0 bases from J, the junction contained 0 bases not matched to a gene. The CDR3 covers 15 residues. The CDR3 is CASSLAGGSTDTQYF. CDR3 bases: TGTGCCAGCAGCTTAGCGGGGGGGAGCACAGATACGCAGTATTTT. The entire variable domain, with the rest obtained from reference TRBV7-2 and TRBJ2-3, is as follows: GAGVSQSPSNKVTEKGKDVELRCDPISGHTALYWYRQSLGQGLEFLIYFQGNSAPDKSGLPSDRFSAERTGGSVSTLTIQRTQQEDSAVYLCASSLAGGSTDTQYFGPGTRLTVL.

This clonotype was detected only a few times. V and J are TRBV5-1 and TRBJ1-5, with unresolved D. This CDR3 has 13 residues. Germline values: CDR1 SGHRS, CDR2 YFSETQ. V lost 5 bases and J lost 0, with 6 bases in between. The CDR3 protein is CASRTDSNQPQHF. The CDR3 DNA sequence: TGCGCCAGCAGAACCGATAGCAATCAGCCCCAGCATTTT.

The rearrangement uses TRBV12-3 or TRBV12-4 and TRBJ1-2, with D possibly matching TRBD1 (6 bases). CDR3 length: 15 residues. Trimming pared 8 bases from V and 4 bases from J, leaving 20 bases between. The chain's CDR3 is CASRPSWGAAYGYTF. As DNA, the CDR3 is TGTGCCAGCCGTCCTTCTTGGGGGGCCGCCTATGGCTACACCTTC.

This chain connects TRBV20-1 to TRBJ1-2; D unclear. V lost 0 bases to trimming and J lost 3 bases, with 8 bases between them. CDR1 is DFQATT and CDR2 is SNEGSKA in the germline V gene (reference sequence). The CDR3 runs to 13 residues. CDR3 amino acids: CSARDRRHYGYTF. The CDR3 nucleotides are TGCAGTGCTAGAGACAGGAGGCACTATGGCTACACCTTC.

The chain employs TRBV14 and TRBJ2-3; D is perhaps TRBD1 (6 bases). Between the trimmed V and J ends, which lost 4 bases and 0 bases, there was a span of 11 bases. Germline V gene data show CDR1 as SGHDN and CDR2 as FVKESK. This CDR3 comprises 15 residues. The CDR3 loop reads CASSLWGPSTDTQYF. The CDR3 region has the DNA TGTGCCAGCAGCCTATGGGGGCCTAGCACAGATACGCAGTATTTT.

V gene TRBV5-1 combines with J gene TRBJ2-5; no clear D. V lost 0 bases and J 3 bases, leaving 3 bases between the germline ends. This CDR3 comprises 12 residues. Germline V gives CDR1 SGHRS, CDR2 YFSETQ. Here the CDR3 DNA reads TGCGCCAGCAGCTTGGAGAAAGAGACCCAGTACTTC. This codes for CASSLEKETQYF.

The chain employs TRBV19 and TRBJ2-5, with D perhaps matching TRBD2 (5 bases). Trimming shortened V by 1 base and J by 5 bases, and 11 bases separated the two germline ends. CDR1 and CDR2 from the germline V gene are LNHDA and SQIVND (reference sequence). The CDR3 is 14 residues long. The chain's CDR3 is CASSIGGVWETQYF. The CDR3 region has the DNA TGTGCCAGTAGTATAGGGGGAGTTTGGGAGACCCAGTACTTC.

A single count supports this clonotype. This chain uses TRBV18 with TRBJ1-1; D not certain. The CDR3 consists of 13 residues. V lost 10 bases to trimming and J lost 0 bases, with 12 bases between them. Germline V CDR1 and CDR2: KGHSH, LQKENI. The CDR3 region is CATTLDMNTEAFF. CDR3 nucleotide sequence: TGTGCCACCACCCTAGACATGAACACTGAAGCTTTCTTT.

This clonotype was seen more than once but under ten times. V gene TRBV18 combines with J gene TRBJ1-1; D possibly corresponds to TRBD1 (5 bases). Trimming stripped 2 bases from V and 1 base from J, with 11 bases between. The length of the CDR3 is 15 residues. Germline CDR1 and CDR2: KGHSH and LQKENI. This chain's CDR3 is CASSPSPDRNTEAFF. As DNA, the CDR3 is TGTGCCAGCTCACCATCCCCAGACAGGAACACTGAAGCTTTCTTT.

Here the CDR3 DNA reads TGCAGTGTTTCTCCCAGCTCCTACAATGAGCAGTTCTTC. Encoded protein: CSVSPSSYNEQFF. This chain uses TRBV20-1 with TRBJ2-1, with D uncertain. There are 13 residues in the CDR3. V was pared by 7 bases and J by 0 bases, with 10 bases between. Germline values: CDR1 DFQATT, CDR2 SNEGSKA (reference sequence).

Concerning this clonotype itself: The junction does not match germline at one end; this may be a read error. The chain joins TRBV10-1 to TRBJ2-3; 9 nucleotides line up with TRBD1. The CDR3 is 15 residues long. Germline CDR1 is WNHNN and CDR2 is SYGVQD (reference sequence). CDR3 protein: CASSAGTGYTDTQYF. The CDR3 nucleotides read TGCGCCAGTAGTGCGGGGACAGGGTACACAGATACGCAGTATTTT.

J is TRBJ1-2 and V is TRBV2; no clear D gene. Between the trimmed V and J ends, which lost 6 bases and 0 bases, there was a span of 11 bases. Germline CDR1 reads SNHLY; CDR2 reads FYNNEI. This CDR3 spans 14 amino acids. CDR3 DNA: TGTGCCAGCAGCCGGACGGTACCTAACTATGGCTACACCTTC. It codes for CASSRTVPNYGYTF.

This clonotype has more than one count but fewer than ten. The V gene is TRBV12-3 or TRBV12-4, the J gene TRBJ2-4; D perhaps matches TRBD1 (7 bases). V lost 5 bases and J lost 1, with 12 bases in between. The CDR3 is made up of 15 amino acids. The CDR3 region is CASSNRGLAKNIQYF. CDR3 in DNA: TGTGCCAGCAGTAACAGGGGACTTGCCAAAAACATTCAGTACTTC.

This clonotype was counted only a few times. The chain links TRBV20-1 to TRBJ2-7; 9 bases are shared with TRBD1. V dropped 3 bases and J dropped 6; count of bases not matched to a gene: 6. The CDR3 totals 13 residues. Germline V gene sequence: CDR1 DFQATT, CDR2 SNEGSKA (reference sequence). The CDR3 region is CSARDPTGGEQYF. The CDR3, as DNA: TGCAGTGCTAGGGACCCGACAGGGGGCGAGCAGTACTTC.

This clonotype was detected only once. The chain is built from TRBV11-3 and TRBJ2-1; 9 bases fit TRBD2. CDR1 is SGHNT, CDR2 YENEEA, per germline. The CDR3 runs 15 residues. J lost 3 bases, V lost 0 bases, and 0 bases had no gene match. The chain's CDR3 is CASSLEAGGYNEQFF. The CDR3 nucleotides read TGTGCCAGCAGCTTAGAAGCGGGGGGCTACAATGAGCAGTTCTTC.

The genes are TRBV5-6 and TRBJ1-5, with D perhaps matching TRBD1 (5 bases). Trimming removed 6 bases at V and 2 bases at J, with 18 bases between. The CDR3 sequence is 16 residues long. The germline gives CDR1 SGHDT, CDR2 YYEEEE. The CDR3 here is CASTSWRQGGNQPQHF. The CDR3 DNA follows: TGTGCCAGCACCTCGTGGAGGCAGGGAGGCAATCAGCCCCAGCATTTT.

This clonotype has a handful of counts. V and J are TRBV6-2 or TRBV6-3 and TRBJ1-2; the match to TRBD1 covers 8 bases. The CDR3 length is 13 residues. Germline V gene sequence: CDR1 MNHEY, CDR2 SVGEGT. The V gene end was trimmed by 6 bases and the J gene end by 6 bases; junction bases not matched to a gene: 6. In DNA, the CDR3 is TGTGCCAGCAGGGACAGGGATTTGGATGGCTACACCTTC. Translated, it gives CASRDRDLDGYTF.

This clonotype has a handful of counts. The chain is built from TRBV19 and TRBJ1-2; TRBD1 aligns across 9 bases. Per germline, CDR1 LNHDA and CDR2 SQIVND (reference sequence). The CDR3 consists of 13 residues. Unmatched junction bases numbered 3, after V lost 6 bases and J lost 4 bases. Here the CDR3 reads CASSPDRGYGYTF. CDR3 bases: TGTGCCAGTAGCCCGGACAGGGGCTATGGCTACACCTTC.

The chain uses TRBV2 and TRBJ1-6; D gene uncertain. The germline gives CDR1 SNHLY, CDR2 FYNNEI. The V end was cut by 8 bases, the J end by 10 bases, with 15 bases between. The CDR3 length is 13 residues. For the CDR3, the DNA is TGTGCCAGCGAATGGTATGCAGGCTCACCCCTCCACTTT. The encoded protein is CASEWYAGSPLHF.

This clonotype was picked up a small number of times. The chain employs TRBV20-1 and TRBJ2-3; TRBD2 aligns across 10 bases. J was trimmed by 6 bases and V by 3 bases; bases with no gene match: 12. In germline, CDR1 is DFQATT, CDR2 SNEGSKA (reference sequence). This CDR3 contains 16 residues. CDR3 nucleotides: TGCAGTGCTAGTCCTGGTAGCGGGGGGACTGGGGATACGCAGTATTTT. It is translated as CSASPGSGGTGDTQYF.

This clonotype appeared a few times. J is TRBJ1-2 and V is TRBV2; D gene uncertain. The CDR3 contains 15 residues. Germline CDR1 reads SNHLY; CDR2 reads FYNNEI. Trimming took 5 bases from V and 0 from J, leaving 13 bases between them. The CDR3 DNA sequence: TGTGCCAGCAGTTTTACACAGAGCGCTAACTATGGCTACACCTTC. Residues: CASSFTQSANYGYTF.

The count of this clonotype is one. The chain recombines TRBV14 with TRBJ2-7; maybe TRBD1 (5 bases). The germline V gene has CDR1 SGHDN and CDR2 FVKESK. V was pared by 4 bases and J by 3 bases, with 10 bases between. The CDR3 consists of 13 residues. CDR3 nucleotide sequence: TGTGCCAGCAGCCCGATGGACAACTACGAGCAGTACTTC. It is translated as CASSPMDNYEQYF.

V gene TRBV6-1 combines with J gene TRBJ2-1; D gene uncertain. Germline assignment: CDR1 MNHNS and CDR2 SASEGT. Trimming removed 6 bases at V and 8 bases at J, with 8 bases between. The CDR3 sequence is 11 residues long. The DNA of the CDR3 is TGTGCCAGCAGCCCATTAGATGAGCAGTTCTTC. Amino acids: CASSPLDEQFF.

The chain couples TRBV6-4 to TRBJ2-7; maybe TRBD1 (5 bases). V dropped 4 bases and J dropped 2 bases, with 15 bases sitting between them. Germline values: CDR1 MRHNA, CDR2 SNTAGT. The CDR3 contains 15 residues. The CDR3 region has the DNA TGTGCCAGCAGTGGGTCGACAGCCGGAACCTACGAGCAGTACTTC. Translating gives CASSGSTAGTYEQYF.

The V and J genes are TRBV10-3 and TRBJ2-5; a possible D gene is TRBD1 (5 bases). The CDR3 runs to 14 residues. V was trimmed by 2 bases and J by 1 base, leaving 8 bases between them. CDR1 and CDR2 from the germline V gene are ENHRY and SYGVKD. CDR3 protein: CAISERQRQETQYF. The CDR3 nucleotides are TGTGCCATCAGTGAGCGACAGCGCCAAGAGACCCAGTACTTC.

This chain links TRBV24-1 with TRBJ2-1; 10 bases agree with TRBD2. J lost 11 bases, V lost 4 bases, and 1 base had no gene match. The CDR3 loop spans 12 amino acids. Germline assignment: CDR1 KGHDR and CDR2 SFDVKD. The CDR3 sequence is CATSELAGKQFF. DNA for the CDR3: TGTGCCACCAGTGAACTAGCGGGGAAGCAGTTCTTC.

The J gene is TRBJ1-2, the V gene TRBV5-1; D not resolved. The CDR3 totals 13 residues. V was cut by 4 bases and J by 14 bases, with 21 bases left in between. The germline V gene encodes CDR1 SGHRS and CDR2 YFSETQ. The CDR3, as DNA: TGCGCCAGCAGCCCGGGCCGGGAGGCGCTAAGGACCTTC. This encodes CASSPGREALRTF. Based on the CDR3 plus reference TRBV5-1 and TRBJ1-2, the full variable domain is KAGVTQTPRYLIKTRGQQVTLSCSPISGHRSVSWYQQTPGQGLQFLFEYFSETQRNKGNFPGRFSGRQFSNSRSEMNVSTLELGDSALYLCASSPGREALRTFGSGTRLTVV.

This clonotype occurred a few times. CDR3 nucleotide sequence: TGTGCCAGCAGCTTACTGTCAGGGTCCACAGATACGCAGTATTTT. Encoded protein: CASSLLSGSTDTQYF. V is TRBV7-2 and J is TRBJ2-3, with a tentative D call TRBD1 (5 bases). V lost 2 bases and J lost 2, with 11 bases in between. Per germline, CDR1 SGHTA and CDR2 FQGNSA. The CDR3 runs to 15 residues.